The T cell receptor (beta chain) under discussion was sequenced for a study of OX40 agonist ivuxolimab in advanced cancers. Study in general: Aged roughly 23 to 85 with a mean of roughly 65 years, they were almost 85% male.

Regarding this clone: Its antigen is still unknown.

Measured with immunoSEQ multiplex PCR; TCRdb has only the in-frame clones, and not every one. The sample yields around 100,000 clones, around 87% seen once. Study-wide findings and caveats: Part of the nonresponder group also had normalized T-cell clonal expansion that was low.

Per the germline V gene, CDR1 is SGHAT and CDR2 is FQNNGV. The CDR3 is 15 amino acids. J gave up 6 bases and V 3 bases, and 9 bases lay outside the gene matches. The receptor comes from an adult with an advanced solid tumor such as melanoma, head and neck, liver or kidney cancer. This sequence joins TRBV11-2 and TRBJ2-5, with TRBD1 matching over 8 bases. Material: CD4+ or CD8+ T cells sorted from blood, obtained in a trial of the OX40 agonist ivuxolimab. The CDR3 here is CASSFSRGRVKTQYF. The CDR3 region has the DNA TGTGCCAGCAGCTTTTCCAGGGGGCGCGTAAAGACCCAGTACTTC.